This T cell receptor beta chain was captured in a study of T cell responses to AZD1222 COVID-19 vaccine. The table came from immunoSEQ multiplex PCR; TCRdb's copy has only in-frame clones and leaves some out. This sample has 70,000 to 95,000 clones; roughly 90% occur once, and the top ten carry roughly 8%. Study-level points and caveats: Among spike-specific TCRs, nearly half reportedly target unmutated variant regions. Sampling captured repertoires only after the peak T cell response.

This clone occurred a few times. As yet, its antigen is unknown. Sequenced here: peripheral blood, sampled 28 days after the second AZD1222 dose. This TCR derives from an adult who received the AZD1222 COVID-19 vaccine.

CDR3 protein: CASSDSRIYGYTF. Here the CDR3 DNA reads TGTGCCAGCAGTGATTCCAGGATCTATGGCTACACCTTC. The V and J genes are TRBV2 and TRBJ1-2; no definite D call. V lost 3 bases and J 4 bases, leaving 9 bases between the germline ends. Germline V gene data show CDR1 as SNHLY and CDR2 as FYNNEI. This CDR3 has 13 residues.